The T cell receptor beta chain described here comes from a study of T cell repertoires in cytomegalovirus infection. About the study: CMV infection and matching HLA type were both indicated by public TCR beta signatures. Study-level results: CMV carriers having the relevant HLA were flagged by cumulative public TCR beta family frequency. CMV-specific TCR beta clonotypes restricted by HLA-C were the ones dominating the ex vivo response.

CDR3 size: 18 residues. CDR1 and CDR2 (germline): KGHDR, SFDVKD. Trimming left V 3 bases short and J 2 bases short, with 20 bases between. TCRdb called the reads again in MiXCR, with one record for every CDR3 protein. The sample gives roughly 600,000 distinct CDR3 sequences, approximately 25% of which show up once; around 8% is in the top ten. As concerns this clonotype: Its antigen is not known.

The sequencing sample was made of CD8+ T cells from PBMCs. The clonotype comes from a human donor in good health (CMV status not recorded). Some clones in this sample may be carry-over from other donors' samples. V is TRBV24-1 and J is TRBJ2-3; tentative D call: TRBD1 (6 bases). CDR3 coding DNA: TGTGCCACCAGTGATAAAACTCCGGGACAAGGAAACACAGATACGCAGTATTTT. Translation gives CATSDKTPGQGNTDTQYF.